This T cell receptor (beta chain) was captured by sequencing in a study of monozygotic twins with inflammatory bowel disease. The CDR3 covers 14 residues. Germline-derived CDR1 and CDR2 are MNHEY and SMNVEV (reference sequence). For both chains, the TCRalpha and TCRbeta cDNA went through two nested PCRs of approximately 16 and 9 cycles. Reprocessing the 5' RACE reads, TCRdb reports a single entry for every CDR3 protein and omits DNA. There are about 140,000 distinct CDR3 sequences in the sample, with over 1% held by the top ten. Whole-study results and caveats: Twin pairs that were concordant did not differ from discordant pairs in repertoire similarity, possibly from limited power.

Points on this clonotype: What it recognizes is unknown.

What was sequenced was blood. The origin of this receptor is a human donor with ulcerative colitis or Crohn's disease, or a healthy co-twin of an affected twin (not recorded which). The V and J genes are TRBV27 and TRBJ1-1; TCRdb gives TRBD1 as the D gene, but with no DNA this cannot be confirmed. Here the CDR3 reads CASSLGDRGTEAFF.